Shown below are 4 T cell receptor beta chains from a single sample sequenced in a study of T cell changes during pregnancy in multiple sclerosis. Profiling relied on immunoSEQ multiplex PCR, and the TCRdb table lists in-frame clones only, not all of them. The data hold 90,000 to 120,000 clones, with around nine tenths observed a single time. Sequencing used peripheral blood, obtained in the second trimester of pregnancy. The receptors come from a female donor with multiple sclerosis, enrolled in a pregnancy study.

The gene calls are TRBV19 and TRBJ2-3; 11 bases line up with TRBD1. The germline CDR1 and CDR2 sequences are LNHDA and SQIVND (reference sequence). CDR3 length equals 17 residues. V lost 2 bases, J lost 4 bases, and 8 bases stayed unmatched. CDR3 protein: CASSIRTGGLLPDTQYF. The DNA for the CDR3 is TGTGCCAGTAGTATACGGACAGGGGGCCTGTTGCCAGATACGCAGTATTTT.

This rearrangement joins TRBV5-1 to TRBJ1-2; 7 nucleotides align to TRBD1. The CDR3 is 15 amino acids. V lost 4 bases, J lost 2 bases, and 8 bases stayed unmatched. CDR1 and CDR2 from the germline V gene are SGHRS and YFSETQ. The CDR3 sequence is CASSPEGARNYGYTF. CDR3 nucleotide sequence: TGCGCCAGCAGCCCGGAGGGGGCGCGCAACTATGGCTACACCTTC. Based on the CDR3 plus reference TRBV5-1 and TRBJ1-2, the full variable domain is KAGVTQTPRYLIKTRGQQVTLSCSPISGHRSVSWYQQTPGQGLQFLFEYFSETQRNKGNFPGRFSGRQFSNSRSEMNVSTLELGDSALYLCASSPEGARNYGYTFGSGTRLTVV.

The chain employs TRBV27 and TRBJ2-2; 9 bases agree with TRBD1. CDR1 and CDR2 from the germline V gene are MNHEY and SMNVEV (reference sequence). The V segment lost 3 bases and the J segment 6 bases; nucleotides outside the gene matches: 8. The CDR3 has 16 residues. The DNA for the CDR3 is TGTGCCAGCAGTTTCTCCGGACAGGGGAGGGCCGGGGAGCTGTTTTTT. This gives the protein CASSFSGQGRAGELFF.

This chain links TRBV7-8 with TRBJ1-2; TRBD1 is a possible D gene (5 bases). This CDR3 is built from 12 residues. Trimming took 3 bases from V and 7 from J, leaving 9 bases between them. Germline lookup yields CDR1 SGHVS and CDR2 FQNEAQ. CDR3 nucleotides: TGTGCCAGCAGCTTCACCGGGGGTGGCTACACCTTC. It specifies CASSFTGGGYTF.